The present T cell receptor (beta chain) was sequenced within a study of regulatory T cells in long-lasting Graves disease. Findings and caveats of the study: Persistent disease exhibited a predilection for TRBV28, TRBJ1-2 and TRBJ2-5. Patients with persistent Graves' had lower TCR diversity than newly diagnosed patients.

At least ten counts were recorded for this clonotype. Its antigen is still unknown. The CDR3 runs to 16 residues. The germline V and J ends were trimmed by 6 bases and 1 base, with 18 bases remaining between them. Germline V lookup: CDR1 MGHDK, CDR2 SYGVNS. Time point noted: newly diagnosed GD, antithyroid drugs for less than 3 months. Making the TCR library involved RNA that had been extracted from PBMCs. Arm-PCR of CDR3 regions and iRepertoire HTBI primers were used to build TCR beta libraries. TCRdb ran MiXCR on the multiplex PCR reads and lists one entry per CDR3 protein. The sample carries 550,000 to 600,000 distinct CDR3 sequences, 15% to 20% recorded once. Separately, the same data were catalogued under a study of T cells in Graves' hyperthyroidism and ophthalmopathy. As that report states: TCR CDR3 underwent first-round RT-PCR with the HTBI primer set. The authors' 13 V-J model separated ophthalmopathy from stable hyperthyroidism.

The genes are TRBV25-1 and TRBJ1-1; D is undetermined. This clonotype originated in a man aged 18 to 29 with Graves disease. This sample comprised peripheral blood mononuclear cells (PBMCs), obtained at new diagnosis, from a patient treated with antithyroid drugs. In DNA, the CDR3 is TGTGCCAGCAGGGATGAGGGTCAGGCAGGGAACACTGAAGCTTTCTTT. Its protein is CASRDEGQAGNTEAFF.